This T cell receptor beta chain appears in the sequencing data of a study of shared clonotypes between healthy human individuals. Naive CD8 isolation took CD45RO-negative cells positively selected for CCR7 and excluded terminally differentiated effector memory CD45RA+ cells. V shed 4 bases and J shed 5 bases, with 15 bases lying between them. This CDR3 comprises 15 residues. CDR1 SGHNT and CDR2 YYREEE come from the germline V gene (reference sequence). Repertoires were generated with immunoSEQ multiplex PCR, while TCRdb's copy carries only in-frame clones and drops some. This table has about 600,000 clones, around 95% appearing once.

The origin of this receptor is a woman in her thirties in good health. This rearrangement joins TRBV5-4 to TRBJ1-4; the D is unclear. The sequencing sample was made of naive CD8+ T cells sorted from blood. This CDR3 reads CASSLGGSPNEKLFF. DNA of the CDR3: TGTGCCAGCAGCCTTGGCGGGAGTCCGAATGAAAAACTGTTTTTT.